This TCR beta chain appears in the sequencing data of a study of blood T cell repertoires in COVID-19. Study in general: The United States, Italy and Spain were the sources of the acute and convalescent COVID-19 samples. Sample material is recorded as cDNA or gDNA derived from T cells, B-cell-depleted T cells, or PBMCs.

The CDR3 totals 17 residues. V shed 3 bases, J shed 0 bases, and the junction held 8 bases outside the gene matches. Germline V gives CDR1 SGHRS, CDR2 YFSETQ. Source study methods: It was from reference gene primer amplification that nucleated cell counts were estimated. Profiled with immunoSEQ multiplex PCR; TCRdb holds only in-frame clones, not every one. The DNA gave D and trimming, while V, J and clone size come from that table. The table lists nearly 25,000 clones, 75% to 90% of them singletons. The chain employs TRBV5-1 and TRBJ1-4, with TRBD1 matching 7 bases. The sample consisted of peripheral blood. This TCR was sampled from a human donor in a cohort sampled during active COVID-19. The CDR3 DNA sequence: TGCGCCAGCAGCTGGGGACAGAGCTCTGCAACTAATGAAAAACTGTTTTTT. Its translation is CASSWGQSSATNEKLFF.